This T cell receptor beta chain was sequenced in a study of T cells after posttransplantation cyclophosphamide. Sequencing used immunoSEQ multiplex PCR; TCRdb keeps in-frame clones, though not all of them. The repertoire consists of approximately 47,000 clones, with around 91% occurring once and the leading ten covering approximately 3.1%. J gave up 2 bases and V 4 bases, and 1 base lay outside the gene matches. The CDR3 is made up of 13 amino acids. The germline CDR1 and CDR2 sequences are SNHLY and FYNNEI. The rearrangement links TRBV2 to TRBJ2-7; TRBD1 aligns across 8 bases. Material for sequencing was PBMCs. The receptor was isolated from a woman in her 50s in good health and a related stem cell transplant donor. CDR3 in DNA: TGTGCCAGCAGTGCGACAGGGGCCTACGAGCAGTACTTC. This translates into CASSATGAYEQYF.